The 3 T cell receptor beta chains below all came from one sample that was sequenced in a study of blood T cell repertoires in COVID-19. Using immunoSEQ multiplex PCR, the repertoire was profiled, and TCRdb retains in-frame clones only, with some absent. The data contain about 150,000 clones, about 86% of them singletons. The sequencing sample was made of PBMCs or T cells enriched from blood (not recorded which). The receptors shown here come from a man aged 50-59 years who had recovered from COVID-19.

The gene calls are TRBV7-8 and TRBJ2-5; no clear D. Per germline, CDR1 SGHVS and CDR2 FQNEAQ. Trimming took off 2 bases at V and 5 bases at J, with 9 bases between the two ends. The CDR3 covers 13 residues. The DNA of the CDR3 is TGTGCCAGCAGCTTACGGGTTCGGGAGACCCAGTACTTC. Protein product: CASSLRVRETQYF.

The sample holds a few counts of this clone. CDR3 sequence (DNA): TGTGCCAGCAGCCAAAGCGGGATTCCCAGGGGTAACACTGAAGCTTTCTTT. It is translated as CASSQSGIPRGNTEAFF. The chain recombines TRBV27 with TRBJ1-1; possibly TRBD1 for D (6 bases). V was trimmed by 6 bases and J by 2 bases, leaving 22 bases between them. The CDR3 has 17 residues. Germline V gene lookup returns CDR1 MNHEY and CDR2 SMNVEV (reference sequence).

The V call is TRBV30, the J call TRBJ2-2; D not resolved. This CDR3 contains 16 residues. The V gene lost 2 bases and the J gene lost 0 bases, with 13 bases spanning the gap. The germline gives CDR1 GTSNPN, CDR2 SVGIG (reference sequence). The CDR3 loop is CAWSKAAASNTGELFF. The CDR3 nucleotides are TGTGCCTGGAGTAAGGCGGCAGCTTCGAACACCGGGGAGCTGTTTTTT.